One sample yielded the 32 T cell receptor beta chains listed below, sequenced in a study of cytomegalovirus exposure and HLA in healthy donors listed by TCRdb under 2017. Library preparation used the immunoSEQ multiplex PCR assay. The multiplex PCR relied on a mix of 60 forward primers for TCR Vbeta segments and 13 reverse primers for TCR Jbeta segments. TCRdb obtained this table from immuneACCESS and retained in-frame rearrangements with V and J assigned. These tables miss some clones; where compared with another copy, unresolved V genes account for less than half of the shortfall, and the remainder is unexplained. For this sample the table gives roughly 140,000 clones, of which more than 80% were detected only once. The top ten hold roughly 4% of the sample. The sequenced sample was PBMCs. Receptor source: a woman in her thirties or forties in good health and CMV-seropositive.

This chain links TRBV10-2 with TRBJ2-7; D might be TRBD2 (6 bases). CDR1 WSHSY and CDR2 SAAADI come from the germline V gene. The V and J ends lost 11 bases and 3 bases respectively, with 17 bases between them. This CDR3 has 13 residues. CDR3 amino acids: CAGGSGDRYEQYF. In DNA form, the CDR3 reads TGCGCCGGGGGGTCCGGGGACCGCTACGAGCAGTACTTC.

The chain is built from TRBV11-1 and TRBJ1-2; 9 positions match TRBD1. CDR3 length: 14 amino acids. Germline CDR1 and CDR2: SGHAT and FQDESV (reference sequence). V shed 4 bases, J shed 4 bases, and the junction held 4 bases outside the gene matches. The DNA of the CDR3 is TGTGCCAGCAGCTGGGACAGGGTAGGCTATGGCTACACCTTC. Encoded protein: CASSWDRVGYGYTF.

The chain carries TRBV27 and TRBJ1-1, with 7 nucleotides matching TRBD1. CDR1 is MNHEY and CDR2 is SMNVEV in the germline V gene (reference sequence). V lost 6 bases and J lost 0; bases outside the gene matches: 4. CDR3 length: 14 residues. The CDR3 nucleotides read TGTGCCAGCAGATCGACAGGGTTGAACACTGAAGCTTTCTTT. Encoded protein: CASRSTGLNTEAFF.

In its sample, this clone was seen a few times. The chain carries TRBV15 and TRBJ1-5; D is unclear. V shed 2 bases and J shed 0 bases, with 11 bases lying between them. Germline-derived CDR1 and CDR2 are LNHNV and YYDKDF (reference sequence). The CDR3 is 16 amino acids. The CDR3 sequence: CATSRTGRYSNQPQHF. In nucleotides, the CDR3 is TGTGCCACCAGCAGAACGGGTCGTTATAGCAATCAGCCCCAGCATTTT. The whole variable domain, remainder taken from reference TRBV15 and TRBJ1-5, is DAMVIQNPRYQVTQFGKPVTLSCSQTLNHNVMYWYQQKSSQAPKLLFHYYDKDFNNEADTPDNFQSRRPNTSFCFLDIRSPGLGDTAMYLCATSRTGRYSNQPQHFGDGTRLSIL.

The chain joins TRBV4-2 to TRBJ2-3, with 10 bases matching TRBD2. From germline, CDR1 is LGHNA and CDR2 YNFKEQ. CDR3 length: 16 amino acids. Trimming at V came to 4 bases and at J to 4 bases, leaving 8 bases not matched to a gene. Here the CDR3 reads CASSPIGLAVADTQYF. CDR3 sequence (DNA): TGTGCCAGCAGCCCCATAGGACTAGCGGTCGCAGATACGCAGTATTTT.

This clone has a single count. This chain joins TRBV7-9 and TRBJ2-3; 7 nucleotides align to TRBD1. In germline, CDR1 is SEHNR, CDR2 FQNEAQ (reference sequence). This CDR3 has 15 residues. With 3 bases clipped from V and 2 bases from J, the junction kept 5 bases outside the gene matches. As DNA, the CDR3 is TGTGCCAGCAGCTTGTTGACAGGGAACACAGATACGCAGTATTTT. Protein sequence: CASSLLTGNTDTQYF.

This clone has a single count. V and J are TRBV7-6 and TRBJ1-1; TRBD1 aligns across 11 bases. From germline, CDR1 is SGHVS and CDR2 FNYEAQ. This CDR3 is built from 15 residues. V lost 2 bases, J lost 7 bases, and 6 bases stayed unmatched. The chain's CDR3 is CASSLRRTGGGEAFF. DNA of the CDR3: TGTGCCAGCAGCTTAAGGCGGACAGGGGGCGGTGAAGCTTTCTTT.

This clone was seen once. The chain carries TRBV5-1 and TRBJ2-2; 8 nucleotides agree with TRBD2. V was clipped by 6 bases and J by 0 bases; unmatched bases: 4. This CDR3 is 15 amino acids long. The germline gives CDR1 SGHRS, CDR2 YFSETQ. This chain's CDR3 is CASTSGGANTGELFF. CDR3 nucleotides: TGCGCCAGCACGAGCGGGGGTGCGAACACCGGGGAGCTGTTTTTT.

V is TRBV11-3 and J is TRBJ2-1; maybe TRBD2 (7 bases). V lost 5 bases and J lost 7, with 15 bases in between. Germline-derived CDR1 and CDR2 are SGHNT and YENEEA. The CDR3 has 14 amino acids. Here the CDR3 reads CASSPYKGGNEQFF. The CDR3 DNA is TGTGCCAGCAGCCCATACAAGGGGGGGAATGAGCAGTTCTTC.

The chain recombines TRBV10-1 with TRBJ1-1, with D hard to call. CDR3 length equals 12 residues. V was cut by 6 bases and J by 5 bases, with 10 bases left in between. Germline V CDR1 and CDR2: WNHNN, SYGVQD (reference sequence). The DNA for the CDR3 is TGCGCCAGCAGACTCCCGAGGACTGAAGCTTTCTTT. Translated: CASRLPRTEAFF.

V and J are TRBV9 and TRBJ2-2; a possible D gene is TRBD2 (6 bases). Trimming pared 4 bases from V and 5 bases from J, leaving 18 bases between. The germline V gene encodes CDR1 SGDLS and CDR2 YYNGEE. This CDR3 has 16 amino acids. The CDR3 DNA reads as TGTGCCAGCAGCCCCGGAGGGAAGGTGAGGACCGGGGAGCTGTTTTTT. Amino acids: CASSPGGKVRTGELFF.

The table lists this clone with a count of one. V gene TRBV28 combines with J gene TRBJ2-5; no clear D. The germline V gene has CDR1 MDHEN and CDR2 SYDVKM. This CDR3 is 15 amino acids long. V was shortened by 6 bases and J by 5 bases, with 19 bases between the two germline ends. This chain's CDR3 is CASSPRKLDVETQYF. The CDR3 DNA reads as TGTGCCAGCAGCCCTCGAAAGCTAGATGTGGAGACCCAGTACTTC.

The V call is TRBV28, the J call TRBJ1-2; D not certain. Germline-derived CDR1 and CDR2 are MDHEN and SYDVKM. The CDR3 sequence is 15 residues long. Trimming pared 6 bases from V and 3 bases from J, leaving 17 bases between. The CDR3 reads CASSLWSPYDYGYTF. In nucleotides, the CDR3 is TGTGCCAGCAGCCTGTGGTCCCCCTACGACTATGGCTACACCTTC.

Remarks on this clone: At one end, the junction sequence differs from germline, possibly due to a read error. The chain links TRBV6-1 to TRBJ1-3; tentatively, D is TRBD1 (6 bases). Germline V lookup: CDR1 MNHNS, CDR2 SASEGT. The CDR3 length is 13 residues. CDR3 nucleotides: TGTGTCAGCAGTGGTACAGGGGGAAACACCATATATTTT. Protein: CVSSGTGGNTIYF.

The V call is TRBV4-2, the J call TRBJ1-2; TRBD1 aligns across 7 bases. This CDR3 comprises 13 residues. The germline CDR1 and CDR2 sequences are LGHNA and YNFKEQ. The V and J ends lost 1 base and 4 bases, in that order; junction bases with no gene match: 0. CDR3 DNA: TGTGCCAGCAGCCAAGGACAGGGCTATGGCTACACCTTC. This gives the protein CASSQGQGYGYTF.

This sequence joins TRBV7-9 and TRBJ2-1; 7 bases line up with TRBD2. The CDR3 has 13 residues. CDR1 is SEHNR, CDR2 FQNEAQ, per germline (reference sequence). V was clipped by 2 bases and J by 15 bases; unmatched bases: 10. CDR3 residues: CASSLYLGEGLFF. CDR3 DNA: TGTGCCAGCAGCTTATACTTAGGGGAGGGTTTGTTCTTC.

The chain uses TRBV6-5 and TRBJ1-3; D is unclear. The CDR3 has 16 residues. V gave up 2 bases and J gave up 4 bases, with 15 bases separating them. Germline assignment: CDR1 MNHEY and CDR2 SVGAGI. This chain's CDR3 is CASSYGRARIGNTIYF. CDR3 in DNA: TGTGCCAGCAGTTACGGGCGGGCCCGTATAGGAAACACCATATATTTT.

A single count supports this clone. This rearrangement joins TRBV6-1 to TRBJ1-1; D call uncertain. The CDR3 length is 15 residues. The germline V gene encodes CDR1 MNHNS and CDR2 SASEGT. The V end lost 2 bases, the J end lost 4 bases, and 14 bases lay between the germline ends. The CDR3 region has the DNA TGTGCCAGCAGTGAATCCCCGACTGGAAGCACTGAAGCTTTCTTT. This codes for CASSESPTGSTEAFF.

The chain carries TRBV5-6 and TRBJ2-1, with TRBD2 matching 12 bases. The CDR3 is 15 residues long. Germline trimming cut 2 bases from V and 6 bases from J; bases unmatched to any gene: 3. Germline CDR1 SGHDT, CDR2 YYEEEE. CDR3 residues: CASSFLTSGGNEQFF. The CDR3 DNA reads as TGTGCCAGCAGCTTTTTGACTAGCGGGGGCAATGAGCAGTTCTTC. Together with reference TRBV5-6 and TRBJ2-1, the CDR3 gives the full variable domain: DAGVTQSPTHLIKTRGQQVTLRCSPKSGHDTVSWYQQALGQGPQFIFQYYEEEERQRGNFPDRFSGHQFPNYSSELNVNALLLGDSALYLCASSFLTSGGNEQFFGPGTRLTVL.

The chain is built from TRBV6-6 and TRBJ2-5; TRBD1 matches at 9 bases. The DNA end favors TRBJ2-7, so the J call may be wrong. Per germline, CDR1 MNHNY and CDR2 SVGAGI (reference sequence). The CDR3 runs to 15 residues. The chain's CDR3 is CASKIPGQGNYEQYF. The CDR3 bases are TGTGCCAGCAAAATACCGGGACAGGGAAACTACGAGCAGTACTTC.

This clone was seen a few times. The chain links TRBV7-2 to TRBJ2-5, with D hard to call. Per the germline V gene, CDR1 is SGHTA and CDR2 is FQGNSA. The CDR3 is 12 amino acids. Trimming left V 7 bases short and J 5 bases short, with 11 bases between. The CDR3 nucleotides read TGTGCCAGCACCCGAGAGAGGGAGACCCAGTACTTC. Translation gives CASTRERETQYF. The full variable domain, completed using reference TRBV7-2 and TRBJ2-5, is GAGVSQSPSNKVTEKGKDVELRCDPISGHTALYWYRQSLGQGLEFLIYFQGNSAPDKSGLPSDRFSAERTGGSVSTLTIQRTQQEDSAVYLCASTRERETQYFGPGTRLLVL.

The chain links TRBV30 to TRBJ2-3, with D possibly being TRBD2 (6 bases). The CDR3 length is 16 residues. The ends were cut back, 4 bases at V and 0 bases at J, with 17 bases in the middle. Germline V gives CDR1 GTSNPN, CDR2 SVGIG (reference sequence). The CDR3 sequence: CAWTKRGVTSTDTQYF. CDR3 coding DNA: TGTGCCTGGACCAAACGCGGGGTGACTAGCACAGATACGCAGTATTTT.

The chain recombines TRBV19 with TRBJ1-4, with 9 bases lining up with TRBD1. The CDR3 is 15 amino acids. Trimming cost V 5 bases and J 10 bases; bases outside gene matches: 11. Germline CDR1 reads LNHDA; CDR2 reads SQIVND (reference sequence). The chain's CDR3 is CASSPRTGDFGKLFF. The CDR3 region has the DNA TGTGCCAGTAGTCCGCGGACAGGGGATTTTGGAAAACTGTTTTTT.

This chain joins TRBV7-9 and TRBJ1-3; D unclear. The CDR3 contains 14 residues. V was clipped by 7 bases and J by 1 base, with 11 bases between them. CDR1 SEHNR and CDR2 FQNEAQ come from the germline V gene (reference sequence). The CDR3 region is CASTPPVSGNTIYF. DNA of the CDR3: TGTGCCAGCACCCCCCCGGTGTCTGGAAACACCATATATTTT.

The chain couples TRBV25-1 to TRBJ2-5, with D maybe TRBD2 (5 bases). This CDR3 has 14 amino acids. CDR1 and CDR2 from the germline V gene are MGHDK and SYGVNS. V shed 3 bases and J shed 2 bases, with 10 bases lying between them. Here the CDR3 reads CASSDGVLQETQYF. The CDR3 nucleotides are TGTGCCAGCAGTGACGGGGTTCTTCAAGAGACCCAGTACTTC.

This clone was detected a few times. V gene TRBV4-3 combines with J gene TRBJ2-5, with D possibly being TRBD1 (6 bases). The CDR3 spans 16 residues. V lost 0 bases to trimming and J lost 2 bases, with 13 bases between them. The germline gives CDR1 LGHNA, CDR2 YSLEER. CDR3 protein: CASSQDTRTAQETQYF. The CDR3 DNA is TGCGCCAGCAGCCAAGATACCCGGACAGCTCAAGAGACCCAGTACTTC.

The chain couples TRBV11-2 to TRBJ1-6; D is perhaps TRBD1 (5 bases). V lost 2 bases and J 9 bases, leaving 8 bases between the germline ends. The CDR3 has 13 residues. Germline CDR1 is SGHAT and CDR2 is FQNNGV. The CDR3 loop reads CASSLFGGSPLHF. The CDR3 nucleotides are TGTGCCAGCAGCTTATTCGGGGGTTCACCCCTCCACTTT.

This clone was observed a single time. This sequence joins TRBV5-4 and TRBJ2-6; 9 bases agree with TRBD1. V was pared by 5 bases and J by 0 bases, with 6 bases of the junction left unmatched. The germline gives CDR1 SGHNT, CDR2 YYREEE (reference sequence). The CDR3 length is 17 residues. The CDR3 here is CASSRDRVISGANVLTF. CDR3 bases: TGTGCCAGCAGTCGGGACAGGGTTATCTCTGGGGCCAACGTCCTGACTTTC.

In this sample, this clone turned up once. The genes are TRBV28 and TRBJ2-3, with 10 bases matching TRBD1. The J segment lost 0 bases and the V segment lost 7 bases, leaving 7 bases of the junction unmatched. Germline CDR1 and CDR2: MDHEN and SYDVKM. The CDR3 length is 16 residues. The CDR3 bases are TGTGCCAGCAATCCGGGACAGGGGACTAGCACAGATACGCAGTATTTT. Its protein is CASNPGQGTSTDTQYF.

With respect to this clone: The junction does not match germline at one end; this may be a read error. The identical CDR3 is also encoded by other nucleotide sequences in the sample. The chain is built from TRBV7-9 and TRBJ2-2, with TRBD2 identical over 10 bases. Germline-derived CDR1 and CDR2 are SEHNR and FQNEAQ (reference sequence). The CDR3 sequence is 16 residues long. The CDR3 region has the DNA TGTGCTAGCAGCTTCTCTAGCGGGGGTAACACCGGGGAGCTGTTTTTT. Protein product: CASSFSSGGNTGELFF.

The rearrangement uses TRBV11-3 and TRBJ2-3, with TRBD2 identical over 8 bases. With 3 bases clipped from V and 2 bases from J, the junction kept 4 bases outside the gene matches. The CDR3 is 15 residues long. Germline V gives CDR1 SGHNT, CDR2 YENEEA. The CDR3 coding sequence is TGTGCCAGCAGCTTTCGGCGGGGGGCCACAGATACGCAGTATTTT. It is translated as CASSFRRGATDTQYF.

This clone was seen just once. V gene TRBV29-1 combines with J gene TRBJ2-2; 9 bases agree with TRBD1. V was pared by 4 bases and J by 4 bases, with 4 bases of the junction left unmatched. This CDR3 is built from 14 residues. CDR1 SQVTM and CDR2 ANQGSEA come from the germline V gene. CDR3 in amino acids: CSVGTGGGTGELFF. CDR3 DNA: TGCAGCGTTGGAACAGGGGGCGGCACCGGGGAGCTGTTTTTT.